These 20 T cell receptor beta chains were all obtained from the same sample, sequenced in a study of STAT5B mutations in CD4+ large granular lymphocyte leukemia. Clones were sequenced by immunoSEQ multiplex PCR, and TCRdb holds only the in-frame ones, with some missing. The sample has 25,000 to 40,000 clones, roughly 76% seen once. Source material: CD4+ T cells from blood buffy coats. Receptor source: a human donor in good health.

CDR3 in amino acids: CAWTFSGTELFF. The CDR3 nucleotides read TGTGCCTGGACCTTTTCCGGGACAGAGCTGTTTTTT. The chain carries TRBV30 and TRBJ2-2; tentative D call: TRBD1 (6 bases). The CDR3 sequence is 12 residues long. Trimming removed 4 bases from V and 11 bases from J, with 14 bases in between. Germline V CDR1 and CDR2: GTSNPN, SVGIG (reference sequence).

The chain is built from TRBV5-4 and TRBJ1-1, with D perhaps matching TRBD1 (6 bases). The CDR3 is 14 amino acids. CDR1 SGHNT and CDR2 YYREEE come from the germline V gene (reference sequence). The V end lost 6 bases, the J end lost 0 bases, and 12 bases lay between the germline ends. The CDR3 DNA reads as TGTGCCAGCACGATGCAGGGGTTGAACACTGAAGCTTTCTTT. This codes for CASTMQGLNTEAFF.

The V gene is TRBV5-4, the J gene TRBJ2-5; 8 bases fit TRBD2. V gave up 0 bases and J gave up 5 bases; unmatched junction bases: 3. Germline-derived CDR1 and CDR2 are SGHNT and YYREEE (reference sequence). There are 14 residues in the CDR3. The CDR3 spells CASSLGTSRETQYF. The CDR3 DNA is TGTGCCAGCAGCTTGGGGACTAGCAGGGAGACCCAGTACTTC.

The chain links TRBV7-2 to TRBJ2-7; 7 bases line up with TRBD2. Per the germline V gene, CDR1 is SGHTA and CDR2 is FQGNSA. The CDR3 runs to 13 residues. The trim removed 8 bases at V and 4 bases at J, leaving 8 bases unmatched. The CDR3 loop reads CASSLGRGYEQYF. The CDR3 coding sequence is TGTGCCAGCTCGCTTGGGAGGGGATACGAGCAGTACTTC.

This sequence joins TRBV7-2 and TRBJ1-1, with D hard to call. Germline values: CDR1 SGHTA, CDR2 FQGNSA. This CDR3 is built from 15 residues. Deletions cut 1 base from V and 0 bases from J, with 9 bases between. As DNA, the CDR3 is TGTGCCAGCAGCTTAGGAAGGTGGATGAACACTGAAGCTTTCTTT. As protein: CASSLGRWMNTEAFF. The full variable domain, its missing parts supplied by reference TRBV7-2 and TRBJ1-1, is GAGVSQSPSNKVTEKGKDVELRCDPISGHTALYWYRQSLGQGLEFLIYFQGNSAPDKSGLPSDRFSAERTGGSVSTLTIQRTQQEDSAVYLCASSLGRWMNTEAFFGQGTRLTVV.

The chain links TRBV7-2 to TRBJ2-5; perhaps TRBD2 as D (5 bases). The J call may not be correct, given that the DNA end is closer to TRBJ2-7. This CDR3 contains 15 residues. Germline V lookup: CDR1 SGHTA, CDR2 FQGNSA. The CDR3 nucleotides are TGTGCCAGCAGCCGACGGAGCGGCTCGCCATACGAGCAGTACTTC. This codes for CASSRRSGSPYEQYF.

This rearrangement joins TRBV7-2 to TRBJ2-5; a possible D gene is TRBD1 (6 bases). Germline loops: CDR1 SGHTA, CDR2 FQGNSA. This CDR3 contains 14 residues. With 6 bases removed from V and 1 base from J, the gap between germline ends came to 12 bases. The CDR3 DNA reads as TGTGCCAGCAGACCCCGGGACACCCAAGAGACCCAGTACTTC. Protein product: CASRPRDTQETQYF.

This clone has just a few counts. The chain couples TRBV14 to TRBJ1-1; D unresolved. Germline loops: CDR1 SGHDN, CDR2 FVKESK. The CDR3 consists of 13 residues. Trimming took off 4 bases at V and 5 bases at J, with 11 bases between the two ends. CDR3 DNA sequence: TGTGCCAGCAGCCCCCGCCTTGGGACTGAAGCTTTCTTT. Its translation: CASSPRLGTEAFF.

The chain has TRBV7-2 and TRBJ2-2; a possible D gene is TRBD1 (6 bases). V gave up 1 base and J gave up 4 bases, with 10 bases separating them. Germline CDR1 reads SGHTA; CDR2 reads FQGNSA. The CDR3 is made up of 15 amino acids. The CDR3 loop reads CASSLESTGTGELFF. CDR3 sequence (DNA): TGTGCCAGCAGCTTAGAATCGACAGGCACCGGGGAGCTGTTTTTT.

This clone was seen only once. V usage is TRBV5-1 and J usage is TRBJ1-6; 7 bases align to TRBD1. The CDR3 is 15 amino acids. V lost 0 bases, J lost 6 bases, and 3 bases stayed unmatched. Germline V lookup: CDR1 SGHRS, CDR2 YFSETQ. CDR3 sequence: CASSLGTGRNSPLHF. CDR3 DNA: TGCGCCAGCAGCTTGGGGACAGGACGTAATTCACCCCTCCACTTT.

The chain couples TRBV18 to TRBJ2-7; TRBD1 matches 9 bases. Germline CDR1 reads KGHSH; CDR2 reads LQKENI. Germline trimming cut 1 base from V and 3 bases from J; bases unmatched to any gene: 10. The CDR3 totals 17 residues. CDR3 amino acids: CASSPRTQGADIYEQYF. CDR3 bases: TGTGCCAGCTCACCACGTACACAGGGGGCTGATATCTACGAGCAGTACTTC.

The chain couples TRBV7-3 to TRBJ2-1; tentative D call: TRBD2 (5 bases). CDR1 is SGHTA, CDR2 FQGTGA, per germline. The CDR3 sequence is 15 residues long. V was clipped by 1 base and J by 6 bases, with 13 bases between them. CDR3 amino acids: CASSLMAGVGNEQFF. The CDR3 bases are TGTGCCAGCAGCTTAATGGCGGGCGTCGGCAATGAGCAGTTCTTC.

This clone showed up just a few times. This sequence joins TRBV7-9 and TRBJ1-1; D unresolved. Trimming cost V 1 base and J 3 bases, with 3 bases left between them. This CDR3 has 12 residues. Germline V gives CDR1 SEHNR, CDR2 FQNEAQ (reference sequence). The CDR3 loop is CASSLEDTEAFF. In DNA form, the CDR3 reads TGTGCCAGCAGCTTAGAGGACACTGAAGCTTTCTTT.

The chain uses TRBV5-6 and TRBJ2-1, with D maybe TRBD1 (6 bases). Germline CDR1 is SGHDT and CDR2 is YYEEEE. The CDR3 sequence is 14 residues long. The V and J ends lost 4 bases and 3 bases respectively, with 11 bases between them. This chain's CDR3 is CASSRYRVYNEQFF. Written as DNA, the CDR3 is TGTGCCAGCAGCAGATACAGGGTCTACAATGAGCAGTTCTTC.

The J gene is TRBJ1-3, the V gene TRBV7-2; D uncertain. The V end lost 5 bases, the J end lost 0 bases, and 11 bases lay between the germline ends. Germline CDR1 and CDR2: SGHTA and FQGNSA. This CDR3 comprises 15 residues. DNA of the CDR3: TGTGCCAGCAGCCTAAGGGCCGTCTCTGGAAACACCATATATTTT. Amino acids: CASSLRAVSGNTIYF.

This chain joins TRBV11-2 and TRBJ2-1; 11 bases line up with TRBD2. After removal of 5 bases from V and 2 bases from J, the junction contained 2 bases not matched to a gene. Looked up from germline, CDR1 is SGHAT and CDR2 is FQNNGV. CDR3 size: 15 residues. CDR3 protein: CASSGGLAAYNEQFF. The CDR3 DNA sequence: TGTGCCAGCAGCGGGGGACTAGCGGCCTACAATGAGCAGTTCTTC.

This chain connects TRBV28 to TRBJ1-2; D uncertain. Germline V gene lookup returns CDR1 MDHEN and CDR2 SYDVKM. V lost 5 bases to trimming and J lost 7 bases, with 11 bases between them. The CDR3 consists of 12 residues. The CDR3 bases are TGTGCCAGCAGTCGGGAGGGCCGTGGCTACACCTTC. Protein sequence: CASSREGRGYTF.

This chain links TRBV5-6 with TRBJ2-5; tentatively, D is TRBD2 (6 bases). From germline, CDR1 is SGHDT and CDR2 YYEEEE. The ends were cut back, 4 bases at V and 4 bases at J, with 11 bases in the middle. CDR3 length: 13 residues. This CDR3 is CASSQLASETQYF. CDR3 DNA: TGTGCCAGCAGCCAACTAGCCTCAGAGACCCAGTACTTC.

The rearrangement links TRBV25-1 to TRBJ1-2, with D possibly being TRBD1 (6 bases). The CDR3 is made up of 16 amino acids. Germline assignment: CDR1 MGHDK and CDR2 SYGVNS. V dropped 1 base and J dropped 4 bases, with 16 bases sitting between them. Written as DNA, the CDR3 is TGTGCCAGCAGTGAATCAGGGGACGCAACCCTCTATGGCTACACCTTC. It yields the protein CASSESGDATLYGYTF.

The chain couples TRBV13 to TRBJ1-2; D possibly corresponds to TRBD1 (6 bases). From germline, CDR1 is PRHDT and CDR2 FYEKMQ (reference sequence). The CDR3 spans 15 residues. Trimming shortened V by 5 bases and J by 7 bases, and 20 bases separated the two germline ends. The CDR3 loop reads CASSLVGQRISGYTF. The CDR3 region has the DNA TGTGCCAGCAGCCTGGTCGGACAGAGGATAAGTGGCTACACCTTC.